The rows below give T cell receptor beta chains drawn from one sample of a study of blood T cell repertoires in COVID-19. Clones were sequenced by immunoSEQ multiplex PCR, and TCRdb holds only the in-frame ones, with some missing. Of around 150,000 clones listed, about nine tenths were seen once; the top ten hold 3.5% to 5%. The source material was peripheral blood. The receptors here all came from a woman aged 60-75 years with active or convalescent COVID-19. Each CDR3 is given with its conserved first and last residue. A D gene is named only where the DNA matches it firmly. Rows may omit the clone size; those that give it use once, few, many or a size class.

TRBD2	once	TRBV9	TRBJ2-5	TGTGCCAGCAGCCCCCGGGGTGAGCGGGGGGCGCAGACCCAGTACTTC	CASSPRGERGAQTQYF
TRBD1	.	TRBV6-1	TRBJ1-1	TGTGCCAGCAGTGAGAGACAGGGAGCGTTCACTGAAGCTTTCTTT	CASSERQGAFTEAFF
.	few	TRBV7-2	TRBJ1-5	TGTGCCAGCAGCTTATGGGGAGACGATCAGCCCCAGCATTTT	CASSLWGDDQPQHF
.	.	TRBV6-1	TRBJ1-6	TGTGCCAGCAGTGAATATTTGGGGGGGGGCGAGGTCCACTTT	CASSEYLGGGEVHF
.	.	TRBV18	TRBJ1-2	TGTGCCAGCTCACCAGCGGGTTCGGGTGGCTACACCTTC	CASSPAGSGGYTF
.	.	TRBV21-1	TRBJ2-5	TGTGCCAGCAGCAGTCCAGGGGTCCAAGAGACCCAGTACTTC	CASSSPGVQETQYF
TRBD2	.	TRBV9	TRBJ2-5	TGTGCCAGCAGCGTACTAGCGGGGGAAGAGACCCAGTACTTC	CASSVLAGEETQYF
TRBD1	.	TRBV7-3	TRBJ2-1	TGTGCCAGCAGCCAAGGGACAGTCTCCTACAATGAGCAGTTCTTC	CASSQGTVSYNEQFF
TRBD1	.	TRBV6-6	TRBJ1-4	TGTGCCAGCAGTAAGACAGGGTACGAAAAACTGTTTTTT	CASSKTGYEKLFF
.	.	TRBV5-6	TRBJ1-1	TGTGCCAGCAGCTTCATCGGGAGCGATGAAGCTTTCTTT	CASSFIGSDEAFF
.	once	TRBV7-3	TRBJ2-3	TGTGCCAGCAGCTTAAATACGGGTACGGATACGCAGTATTTT	CASSLNTGTDTQYF
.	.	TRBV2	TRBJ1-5	TGTGCCAGCAGTGCAAGCCAGAGGTGGGCCCAGCATTTT	CASSASQRWAQHF
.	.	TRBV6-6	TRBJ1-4	TGTGCCAGCAGTTGGGACTTAGGGGAAAAACTGTTTTTT	CASSWDLGEKLFF
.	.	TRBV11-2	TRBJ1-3	TGTGCCAGCAGTCGGGGACACGTAGGAAACACCATATATTTT	CASSRGHVGNTIYF
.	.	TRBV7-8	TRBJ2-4	TGTGCCAGCAGCCATACTAGGAGGGGAAACATTCAGTACTTC	CASSHTRRGNIQYF
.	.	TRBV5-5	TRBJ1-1	TGTGCCAGCAGCTTGTTTGGCAGGATCCCTGAAGCTTTCTTT	CASSLFGRIPEAFF
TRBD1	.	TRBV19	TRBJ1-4	TGTGCCAGTAGTACCACAGGGGGTCTTGAAAAACTGTTTTTT	CASSTTGGLEKLFF
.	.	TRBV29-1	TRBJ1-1	TGCAGCGTTGGAAGACAGCCCGAAGCTTTCTTT	CSVGRQPEAFF
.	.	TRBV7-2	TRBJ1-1	TGTGCCAGCAGCTCATCCAGGGTGTTGAACACTGAAGCTTTCTTT	CASSSSRVLNTEAFF
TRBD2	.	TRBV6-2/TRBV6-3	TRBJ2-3	TGTGCCAGCAGTTACCCGGGACTAGGGGATACGCAGTATTTT	CASSYPGLGDTQYF
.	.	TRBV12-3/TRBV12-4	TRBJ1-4	TGTGCCAGCAGTTGGGGGGGGGAAAAACTGTTTTTT	CASSWGGEKLFF
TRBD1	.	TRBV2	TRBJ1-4	TGTGCCAGCGACAGGGGTTTGACTAATGAAAAACTGTTTTTT	CASDRGLTNEKLFF
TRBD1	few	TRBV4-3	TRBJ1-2	TGCGCCAGCAGCCAAGAGCACCCCCAGGGGGCTAACTATGGCTACACCTTC	CASSQEHPQGANYGYTF
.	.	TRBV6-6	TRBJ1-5	TGTGCCAGCAGTGAGGGACAAAACAATCAGCCCCAGCATTTT	CASSEGQNNQPQHF
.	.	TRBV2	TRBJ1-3	TGTGCCAGCAGTCCCCAGGGACACGGAAACACCATATATTTT	CASSPQGHGNTIYF
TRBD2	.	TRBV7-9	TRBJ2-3	TGTGCCAGCAGCACCCCTCTAGCGGGGGGGGGAGATACGCAGTATTTT	CASSTPLAGGGDTQYF
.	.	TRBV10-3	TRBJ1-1	TGTGCCATCAGTGGGTCAGCGAACACTGAAGCTTTCTTT	CAISGSANTEAFF
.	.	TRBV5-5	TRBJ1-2	TGTGCCAGCAGCTTGGGTACGGGGAATGGCTACACCTTC	CASSLGTGNGYTF
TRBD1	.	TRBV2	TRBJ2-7	TGTGCCAGCGGCAGGGGGTCCTACGAGCAGTACTTC	CASGRGSYEQYF
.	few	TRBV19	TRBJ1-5	TGTGCCAGTACCCCTATAGCTGTGGGCAATCAGCCCCAGCATTTT	CASTPIAVGNQPQHF
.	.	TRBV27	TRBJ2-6	TGTGCCAGCAGTACCCGGTACGGGGCCAACGTCCTGACTTTC	CASSTRYGANVLTF
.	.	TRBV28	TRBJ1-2	TGTGCCAGCAGTTCTGACGGAGCTAACTATGGCTACACCTTC	CASSSDGANYGYTF
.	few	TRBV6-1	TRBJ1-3	TGTGCCAGCAGTGAGAGCTCTGGAAACACCATATATTTT	CASSESSGNTIYF
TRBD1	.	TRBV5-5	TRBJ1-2	TGTGCCAGCAGCTTCCACGGACAGGGAAAGTTAGCTAACTATGGCTACACCTTC	CASSFHGQGKLANYGYTF
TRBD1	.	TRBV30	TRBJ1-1	TGTGCCTGGAGTGCGCAACAGGGGTTTACAGCTTTCTTT	CAWSAQQGFTAFF
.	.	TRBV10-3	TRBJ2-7	TGTGCCATCAGTGGACAGCCTTACGAGCAGTACTTC	CAISGQPYEQYF
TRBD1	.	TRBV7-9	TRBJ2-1	TGTGCCAGCAGCTTTACCGGGACAGGGGACAATGAGCAGTTCTTC	CASSFTGTGDNEQFF
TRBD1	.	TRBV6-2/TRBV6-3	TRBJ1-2	TGTGCCAGCAGTTCCGACAGGGCCTATGGCTACACCTTC	CASSSDRAYGYTF
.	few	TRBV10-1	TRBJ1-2	TGCGCCAGCAGTGAGCCGGACACTAACTATGGCTACACCTTC	CASSEPDTNYGYTF
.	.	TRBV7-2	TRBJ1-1	TGTGCCAGCAGCTTCAGGGTAAACACTGAAGCTTTCTTT	CASSFRVNTEAFF
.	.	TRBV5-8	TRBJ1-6	TGTGCCAGCAGCTTGGTGGACAGTGGGAGAAATTCACCCCTCCACTTT	CASSLVDSGRNSPLHF
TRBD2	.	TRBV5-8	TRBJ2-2	TGTGCCAGCAGCCCCGAGGGGACTAGCGGGACGACCGGGGAGCTGTTTTTT	CASSPEGTSGTTGELFF
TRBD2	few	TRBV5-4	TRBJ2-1	TGTGCCAGCAGCACTCAGACTAGCGGGGGGGTAAATGAGCAGTTCTTC	CASSTQTSGGVNEQFF
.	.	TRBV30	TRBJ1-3	TGTGCCTGGAGTCTGAAGATGGCGGAAACTGGAAACACCATATATTTT	CAWSLKMAETGNTIYF
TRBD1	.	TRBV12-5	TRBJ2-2	TGTGCTAGTGGCCAGGGGACAGTGAACACCGGGGAGCTGTTTTTT	CASGQGTVNTGELFF